This T cell receptor (beta chain) was found in a study of T-cell reconstitution after alpha-beta-depleted transplantation in children. Concerning this clonotype: Antigen unknown.

Study-wide findings and caveats: T cells produced anew were the main source of T-cell counts and diversity one year after transplant. For some patients, TCRbeta diversity was high at day 60 because of recipient T cells and thymic progenitors that survived. Reportedly, roughly two months post-transplant, alpha-beta T cells arose from several hundred expanded graft clones.

Preparation of the TCRbeta library used unique molecular identifiers. TCRdb called the PCR reads again in MiXCR, with one record for every CDR3 protein. This table holds roughly 45,000 distinct CDR3 sequences, 9.2% found once. The sequence came from a male patient under 10 years old who had a stem cell transplant for chronic granulomatous disease, so the T cells may come from the graft donor. The source material was PBMCs, mostly from graft donor cells, sampled 60 days after TCRalphabeta/CD19-depleted stem cell transplant.

The CDR3 coding sequence is TGTGCCAGCAGCGTAGGTCAGGGGATCTACGAGCAGTACTTC. Protein sequence: CASSVGQGIYEQYF. This chain uses TRBV9 with TRBJ2-7, with D perhaps matching TRBD1 (6 bases). Germline CDR1 and CDR2: SGDLS and YYNGEE. The CDR3 covers 14 residues. V was trimmed by 0 bases and J by 3 bases, leaving 10 bases between them.